Given below is one T cell receptor beta chain in context. Whenever a sample was processed, at least 6.5 million PBMCs were isolated. The record originates from a study of blood T cells in healthy people across ages. The length of the CDR3 is 14 residues. Germline V CDR1 and CDR2: SGHAT, FQNNGV. J was trimmed by 3 bases and V by 6 bases; bases with no gene match: 4. Primed by a sample-barcoded 5' primer and a J-beta primer mix, a second PCR proceeded for about 7 to 11 cycles. MiXCR, run by TCRdb on the 5' RACE reads, gives a single entry per CDR3 protein. Of 600,000 to 1,000,000 distinct CDR3 sequences in the sample, more than 20% were seen once. These records were also assigned to another study, of T cells of mothers and their children. As reported in that work: Related mother and child pairs showed slightly greater overlap (not significant) than unrelated pairs did. Clones that were microchimeric and persistent were not detected among T cells.

The rearrangement uses TRBV11-2 and TRBJ2-5; 10 nucleotides line up with TRBD1. The receptor's source is a boy aged 5-17 years in good health. Sequencing input: blood. This chain's CDR3 is CASRRTGGEETQYF. CDR3 sequence (DNA): TGTGCCAGCAGACGGACAGGGGGGGAAGAGACCCAGTACTTC.